This passage covers 13 T cell receptor beta chains from one sample sequenced in a study of cytomegalovirus exposure and HLA in healthy donors (dated by TCRdb to the late 2010s). The receptor library was made with the immunoSEQ multiplex PCR assay. For the multiplex PCR, a mixture combining 60 forward primers for TCR Vbeta segments and 13 reverse primers for TCR Jbeta segments was used. Not all clones reach the TCRdb copy of this immuneACCESS table, which keeps in-frame sequences only. Checked studies attribute under half of the gap to unresolved V genes and leave the rest unexplained. Across this sample there are over 120,000 clones, with 77% seen only once. Of the sample, 3% to 5% is held by the ten largest clones. Sequences were obtained from PBMCs. All receptors come from a male donor in good health and CMV-seronegative.

V usage is TRBV5-1 and J usage is TRBJ2-2, with 8 bases matching TRBD1. The CDR3 contains 14 residues. After removal of 6 bases from V and 4 bases from J, the junction contained 5 bases not matched to a gene. Germline values: CDR1 SGHRS, CDR2 YFSETQ. CDR3 coding DNA: TGCGCCAGCAAGACAGGGGCGACCACCGGGGAGCTGTTTTTT. It translates to CASKTGATTGELFF.

This clone was seen a single time. The rearrangement uses TRBV9 and TRBJ2-2, with 7 bases identical to TRBD1. After removal of 5 bases from V and 4 bases from J, the junction contained 5 bases not matched to a gene. Germline V gene lookup returns CDR1 SGDLS and CDR2 YYNGEE. This CDR3 region has 14 residues. This CDR3 is CASREAGGTGELFF. The CDR3, as DNA: TGTGCCAGCAGAGAGGCAGGGGGCACCGGGGAGCTGTTTTTT.

This clone turned up a few times. This chain joins TRBV5-1 and TRBJ1-5, with a weak D call TRBD1 (5 bases). Germline V gene sequence: CDR1 SGHRS, CDR2 YFSETQ. CDR3 size: 15 residues. V was cut by 0 bases and J by 2 bases, with 9 bases left in between. This CDR3 is CASSLGGARNQPQHF. In nucleotides, the CDR3 is TGCGCCAGCAGCTTGGGCGGGGCCCGCAATCAGCCCCAGCATTTT.

CDR3 residues: CASSARDSGGNTIYF. For the CDR3, the DNA is TGTGCCAGCAGCGCCCGGGACAGTGGTGGAAACACCATATATTTT. The chain combines TRBV7-2 with TRBJ1-3; 7 bases map to TRBD1. Germline CDR1 reads SGHTA; CDR2 reads FQGNSA. Losses at the gene ends were 5 bases for V and 3 bases for J; bases not matched to a gene: 7. CDR3 length: 15 amino acids.

V is TRBV6-6 and J is TRBJ2-5, with a possible D match to TRBD1 (5 bases). V dropped 7 bases and J dropped 7 bases, with 16 bases sitting between them. The length of the CDR3 is 13 residues. CDR1 is MNHNY and CDR2 is SVGAGI in the germline V gene (reference sequence). The CDR3 region is CASTSQGAATQYF. In DNA, the CDR3 is TGTGCCAGCACTTCCCAAGGGGCGGCGACCCAGTACTTC.

This clone came up a few times. This chain uses TRBV6-5 with TRBJ2-1; 7 bases map to TRBD1. Germline lookup yields CDR1 MNHEY and CDR2 SVGAGI. The CDR3 is made up of 14 amino acids. With 6 bases clipped from V and 4 bases from J, the junction kept 6 bases outside the gene matches. CDR3 amino acids: CASSRTGPYNEQFF. The CDR3 DNA follows: TGTGCCAGCAGCCGGACAGGACCGTACAATGAGCAGTTCTTC.

The chain carries TRBV6-5 and TRBJ1-2, with 8 bases matching TRBD1. Germline values: CDR1 MNHEY, CDR2 SVGAGI. J lost 7 bases, V lost 2 bases, and 6 bases had no gene match. The CDR3 length is 14 residues. The CDR3 protein is CASSYSRGLSGYTF. The CDR3 coding sequence is TGTGCCAGCAGTTACAGCAGGGGGCTTTCTGGCTACACCTTC.

The genes are TRBV23-1 and TRBJ1-4, with TRBD1 matching 7 bases. Being an ORF, TRBV23-1 has a function that is uncertain. The CDR3 is 15 residues long. V shed 5 bases, J shed 0 bases, and the junction held 3 bases outside the gene matches. CDR3 nucleotide sequence: TGCGCCAGCAGTTTCGGACAGGCAACTAATGAAAAACTGTTTTTT. This sequence encodes CASSFGQATNEKLFF.

The chain joins TRBV7-8 to TRBJ2-3; 9 nucleotides match TRBD2. The CDR3 length is 15 residues. Germline V gives CDR1 SGHVS, CDR2 FQNEAQ. V shed 5 bases and J 3 bases; nucleotides not matched to a gene: 6. CDR3 residues: CASSPRTSATDTQYF. In DNA, the CDR3 is TGTGCCAGCAGCCCGCGGACTAGCGCAACAGATACGCAGTATTTT.

J is TRBJ1-2 and V is TRBV5-4, with a tentative D call TRBD1 (5 bases). This CDR3 is 15 amino acids long. The V end lost 4 bases, the J end lost 5 bases, and 18 bases lay between the germline ends. CDR1 and CDR2 from the germline V gene are SGHNT and YYREEE (reference sequence). Written as DNA, the CDR3 is TGTGCCAGCAGCCAGGGTGGGGTATCGAATTATGGCTACACCTTC. Its translation: CASSQGGVSNYGYTF.

The chain is built from TRBV15 and TRBJ1-1; D possibly corresponds to TRBD1 (6 bases). The CDR3 is made up of 13 amino acids. Germline CDR1 is LNHNV and CDR2 is YYDKDF (reference sequence). V lost 5 bases and J 5 bases, leaving 12 bases between the germline ends. CDR3 protein: CATSRDIGTEAFF. In DNA form, the CDR3 reads TGTGCCACCAGCCGGGACATAGGGACTGAAGCTTTCTTT.

This rearrangement joins TRBV11-2 to TRBJ1-2; D not certain. CDR1 is SGHAT and CDR2 is FQNNGV in the germline V gene. Trimming shortened V by 4 bases and J by 6 bases, and 15 bases separated the two germline ends. CDR3 length: 14 amino acids. This chain's CDR3 is CASSSERVLDGYTF. The CDR3 DNA reads TGTGCCAGCAGCTCGGAGCGGGTATTGGATGGCTACACCTTC.

J is TRBJ2-2 and V is TRBV4-1; D is unresolved. V shed 3 bases and J shed 7 bases, with 6 bases lying between them. The CDR3 sequence is 12 residues long. Germline V gene data show CDR1 as MGHRA and CDR2 as YSYEKL. CDR3 sequence: CASSHVIGELFF. CDR3 DNA sequence: TGCGCCAGCAGCCATGTAATCGGGGAGCTGTTTTTT.